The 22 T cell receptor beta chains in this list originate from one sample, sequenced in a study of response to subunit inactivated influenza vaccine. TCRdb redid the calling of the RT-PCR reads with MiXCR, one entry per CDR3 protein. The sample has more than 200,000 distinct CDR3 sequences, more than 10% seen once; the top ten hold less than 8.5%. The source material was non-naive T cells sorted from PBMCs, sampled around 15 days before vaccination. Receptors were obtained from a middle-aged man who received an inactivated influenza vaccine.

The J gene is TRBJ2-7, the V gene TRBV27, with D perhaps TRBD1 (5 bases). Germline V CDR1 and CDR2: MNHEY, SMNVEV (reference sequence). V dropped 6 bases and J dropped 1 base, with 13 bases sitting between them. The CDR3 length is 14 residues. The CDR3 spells CASRPSAGSYEQYF. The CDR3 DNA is TGTGCCAGCAGGCCTTCGGCAGGGTCCTACGAGCAGTACTTC.

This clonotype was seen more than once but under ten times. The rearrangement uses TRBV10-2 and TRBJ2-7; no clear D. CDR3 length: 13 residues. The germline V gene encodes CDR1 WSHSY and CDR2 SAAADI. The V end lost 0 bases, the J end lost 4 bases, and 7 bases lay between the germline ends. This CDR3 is CASSESVPYEQYF. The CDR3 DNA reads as TGCGCCAGCAGTGAGTCTGTACCGTACGAGCAGTACTTC.

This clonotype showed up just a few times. The CDR3 is CASTLGQSGTEAFF. The CDR3 bases are TGTGCCAGCACTCTCGGACAGTCGGGAACTGAAGCTTTCTTT. The J gene is TRBJ1-1, the V gene TRBV2; D perhaps matches TRBD1 (6 bases). The CDR3 covers 14 residues. Deletions cut 7 bases from V and 5 bases from J, with 17 bases between. Germline CDR1 SNHLY, CDR2 FYNNEI.

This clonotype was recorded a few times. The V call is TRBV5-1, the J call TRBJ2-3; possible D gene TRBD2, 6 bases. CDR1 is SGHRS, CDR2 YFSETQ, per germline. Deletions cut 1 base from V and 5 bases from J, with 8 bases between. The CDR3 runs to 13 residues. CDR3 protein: CASSLPGEDTQYF. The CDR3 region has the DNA TGCGCCAGCAGCTTGCCGGGAGAAGATACGCAGTATTTT.

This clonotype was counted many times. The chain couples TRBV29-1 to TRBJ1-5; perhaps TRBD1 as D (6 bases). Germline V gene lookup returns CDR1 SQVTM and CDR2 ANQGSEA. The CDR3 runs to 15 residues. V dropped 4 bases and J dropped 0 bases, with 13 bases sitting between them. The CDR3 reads CSVVWGGGSNQPQHF. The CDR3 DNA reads TGCAGCGTTGTATGGGGGGGCGGTAGCAATCAGCCCCAGCATTTT.

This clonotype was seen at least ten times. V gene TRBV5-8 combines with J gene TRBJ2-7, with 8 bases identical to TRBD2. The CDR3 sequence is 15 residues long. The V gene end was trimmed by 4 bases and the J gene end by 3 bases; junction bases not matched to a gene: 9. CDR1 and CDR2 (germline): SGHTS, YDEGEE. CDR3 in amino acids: CASSPGGGFVYEQYF. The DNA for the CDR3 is TGTGCCAGCAGCCCCGGGGGGGGGTTCGTCTACGAGCAGTACTTC.

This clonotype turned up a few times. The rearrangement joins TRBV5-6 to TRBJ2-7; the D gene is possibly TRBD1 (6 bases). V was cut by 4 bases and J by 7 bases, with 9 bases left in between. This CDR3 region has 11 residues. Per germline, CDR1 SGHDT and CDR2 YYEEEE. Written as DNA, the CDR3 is TGTGCCAGCAGCCAAGACAGGGAGCAGTACTTC. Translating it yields CASSQDREQYF.

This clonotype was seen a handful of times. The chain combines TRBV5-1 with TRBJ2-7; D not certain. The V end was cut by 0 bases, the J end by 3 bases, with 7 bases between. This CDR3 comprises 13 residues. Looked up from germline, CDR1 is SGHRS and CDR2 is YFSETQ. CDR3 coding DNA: TGCGCCAGCAGCTTGGACCCAAACTACGAGCAGTACTTC. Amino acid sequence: CASSLDPNYEQYF. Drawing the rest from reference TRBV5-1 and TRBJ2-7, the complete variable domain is KAGVTQTPRYLIKTRGQQVTLSCSPISGHRSVSWYQQTPGQGLQFLFEYFSETQRNKGNFPGRFSGRQFSNSRSEMNVSTLELGDSALYLCASSLDPNYEQYFGPGTRLTVT.

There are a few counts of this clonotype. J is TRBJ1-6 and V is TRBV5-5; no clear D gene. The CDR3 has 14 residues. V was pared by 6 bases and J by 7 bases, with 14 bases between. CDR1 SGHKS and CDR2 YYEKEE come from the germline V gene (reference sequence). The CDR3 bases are TGTGCCAGCACCACCTGGGAGGGCAATTCACCCCTCCACTTT. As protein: CASTTWEGNSPLHF.

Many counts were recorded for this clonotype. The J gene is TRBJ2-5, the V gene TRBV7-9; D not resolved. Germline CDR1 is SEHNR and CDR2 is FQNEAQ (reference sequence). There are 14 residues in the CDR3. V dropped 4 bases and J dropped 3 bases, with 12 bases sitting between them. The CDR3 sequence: CASSWRWSKETQYF. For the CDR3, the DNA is TGTGCCAGCAGCTGGCGATGGAGCAAAGAGACCCAGTACTTC.

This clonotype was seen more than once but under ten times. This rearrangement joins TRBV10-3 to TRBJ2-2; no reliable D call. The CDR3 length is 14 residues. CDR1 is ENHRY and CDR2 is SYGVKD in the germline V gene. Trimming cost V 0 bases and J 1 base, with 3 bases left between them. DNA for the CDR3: TGTGCCATCAGTGAGTCCGGGAACACCGGGGAGCTGTTTTTT. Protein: CAISESGNTGELFF.

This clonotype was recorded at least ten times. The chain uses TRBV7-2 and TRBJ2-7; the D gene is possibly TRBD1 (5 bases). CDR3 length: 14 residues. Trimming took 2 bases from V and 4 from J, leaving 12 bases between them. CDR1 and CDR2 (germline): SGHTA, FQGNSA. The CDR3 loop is CASSLQGTGYEQYF. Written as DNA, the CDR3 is TGTGCCAGCAGCTTACAGGGTACCGGTTACGAGCAGTACTTC.

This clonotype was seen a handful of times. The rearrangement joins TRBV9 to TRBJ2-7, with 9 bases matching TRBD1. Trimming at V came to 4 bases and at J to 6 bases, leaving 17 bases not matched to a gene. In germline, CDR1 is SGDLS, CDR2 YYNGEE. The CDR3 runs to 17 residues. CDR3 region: CASSLRDREAFSPEQYF. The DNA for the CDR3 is TGTGCCAGCAGCCTTCGGGACAGGGAGGCCTTTTCTCCCGAGCAGTACTTC.

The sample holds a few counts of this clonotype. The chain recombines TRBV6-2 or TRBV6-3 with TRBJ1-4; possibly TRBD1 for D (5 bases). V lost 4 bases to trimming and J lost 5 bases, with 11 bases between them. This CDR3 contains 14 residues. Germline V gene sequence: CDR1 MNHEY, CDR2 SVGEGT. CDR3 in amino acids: CASSWTTGNEKLFF. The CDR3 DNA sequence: TGTGCCAGCAGTTGGACAACAGGCAATGAAAAACTGTTTTTT.

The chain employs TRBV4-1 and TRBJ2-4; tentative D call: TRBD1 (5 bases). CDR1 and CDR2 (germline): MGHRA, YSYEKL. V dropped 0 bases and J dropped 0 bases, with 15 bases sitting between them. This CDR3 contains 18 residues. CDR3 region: CASSQDPRQTLAKNIQYF. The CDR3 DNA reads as TGCGCCAGCAGCCAAGATCCCCGACAGACCCTAGCCAAAAACATTCAGTACTTC.

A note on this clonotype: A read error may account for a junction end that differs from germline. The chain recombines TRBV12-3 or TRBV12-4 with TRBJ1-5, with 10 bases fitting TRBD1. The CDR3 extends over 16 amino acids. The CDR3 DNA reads TGTGCCAGCAGCCTGGGGGGACAGGGGATAGGGCAGCCCCATCATTTT. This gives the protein CASSLGGQGIGQPHHF.

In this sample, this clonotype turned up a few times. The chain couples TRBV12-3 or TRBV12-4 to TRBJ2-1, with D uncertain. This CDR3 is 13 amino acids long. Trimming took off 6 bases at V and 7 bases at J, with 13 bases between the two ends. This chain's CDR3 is CASSRAGGNEQFF. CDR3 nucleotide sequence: TGTGCCAGCAGCCGAGCCGGCGGAAATGAGCAGTTCTTC.

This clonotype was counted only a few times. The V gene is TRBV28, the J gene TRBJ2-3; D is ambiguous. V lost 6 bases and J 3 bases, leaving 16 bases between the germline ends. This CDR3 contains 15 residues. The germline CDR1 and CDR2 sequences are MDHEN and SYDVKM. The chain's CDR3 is CASRRRQAFTDTQYF. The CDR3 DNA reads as TGTGCCAGCAGACGAAGACAAGCGTTTACAGATACGCAGTATTTT. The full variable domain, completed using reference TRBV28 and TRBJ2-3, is DVKVTQSSRYLVKRTGEKVFLECVQDMDHENMFWYRQDPGLGLRLIYFSYDVKMKEKGDIPEGYSVSREKKERFSLILESASTNQTSMYLCASRRRQAFTDTQYFGPGTRLTVL.

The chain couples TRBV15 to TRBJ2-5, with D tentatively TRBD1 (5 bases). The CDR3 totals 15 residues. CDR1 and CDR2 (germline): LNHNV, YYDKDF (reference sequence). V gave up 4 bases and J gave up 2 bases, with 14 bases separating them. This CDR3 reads CATSTRDSLQETQYF. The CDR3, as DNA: TGTGCCACCAGCACCCGCGACAGCCTGCAAGAGACCCAGTACTTC. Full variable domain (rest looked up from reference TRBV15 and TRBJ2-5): DAMVIQNPRYQVTQFGKPVTLSCSQTLNHNVMYWYQQKSSQAPKLLFHYYDKDFNNEADTPDNFQSRRPNTSFCFLDIRSPGLGDTAMYLCATSTRDSLQETQYFGPGTRLLVL.

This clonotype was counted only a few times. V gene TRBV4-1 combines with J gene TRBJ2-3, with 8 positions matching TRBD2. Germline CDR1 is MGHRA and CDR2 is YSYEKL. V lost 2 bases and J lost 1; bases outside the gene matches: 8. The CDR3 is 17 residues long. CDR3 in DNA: TGCGCCAGCAGCCAACCGGGACTAGGGTTGCGCACAGATACGCAGTATTTT. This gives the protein CASSQPGLGLRTDTQYF.

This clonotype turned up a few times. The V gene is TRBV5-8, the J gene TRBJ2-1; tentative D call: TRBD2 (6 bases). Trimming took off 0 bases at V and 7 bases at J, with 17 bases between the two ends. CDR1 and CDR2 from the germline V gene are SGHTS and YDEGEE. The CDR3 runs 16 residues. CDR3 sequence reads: CASSLGGLLGGNEQFF. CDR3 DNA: TGTGCCAGCAGCTTGGGTGGATTATTGGGGGGAAATGAGCAGTTCTTC.

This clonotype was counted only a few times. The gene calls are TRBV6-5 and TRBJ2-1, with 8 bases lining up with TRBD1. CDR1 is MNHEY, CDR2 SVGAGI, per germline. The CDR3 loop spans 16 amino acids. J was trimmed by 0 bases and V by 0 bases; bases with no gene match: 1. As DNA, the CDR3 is TGTGCCAGCAGTTACTCGACAGGGGTCTCCTACAATGAGCAGTTCTTC. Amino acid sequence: CASSYSTGVSYNEQFF.